This T cell receptor (beta chain) is from a study of OX40 agonist ivuxolimab in advanced cancers. Sequencing was performed with immunoSEQ multiplex PCR; in TCRdb, only in-frame clones are kept and a portion is missing. This sample has more than 80,000 clones, with under 95% found just once. The CDR3 is 15 amino acids. The germline V gene encodes CDR1 MNHNY and CDR2 SVGAGI (reference sequence). V dropped 2 bases and J dropped 2 bases, with 12 bases sitting between them. This rearrangement joins TRBV6-6 to TRBJ1-1, with D perhaps matching TRBD1 (5 bases). Sample: CD4+ or CD8+ T cells sorted from blood, taken in a trial of the OX40 agonist ivuxolimab. The receptor's source is an adult with an advanced solid tumor such as melanoma, head and neck, liver or kidney cancer. For the CDR3, the DNA is TGTGCCAGCAGTTACAAACGGGACTCCAACACTGAAGCTTTCTTT. Amino acids: CASSYKRDSNTEAFF.